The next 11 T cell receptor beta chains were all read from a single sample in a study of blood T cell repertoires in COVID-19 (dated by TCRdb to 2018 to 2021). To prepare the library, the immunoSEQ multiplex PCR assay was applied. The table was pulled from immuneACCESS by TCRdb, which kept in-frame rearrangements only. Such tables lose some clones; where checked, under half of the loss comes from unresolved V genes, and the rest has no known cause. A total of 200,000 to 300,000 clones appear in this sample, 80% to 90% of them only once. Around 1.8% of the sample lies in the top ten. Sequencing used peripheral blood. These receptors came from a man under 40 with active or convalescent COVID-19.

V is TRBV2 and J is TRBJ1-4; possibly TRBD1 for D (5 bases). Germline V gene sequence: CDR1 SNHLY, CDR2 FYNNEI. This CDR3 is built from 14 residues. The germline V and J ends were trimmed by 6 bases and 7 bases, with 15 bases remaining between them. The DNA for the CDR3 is TGTGCCAGCAGAGAGACAAGTGGGGCTGAAAAACTGTTTTTT. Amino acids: CASRETSGAEKLFF.

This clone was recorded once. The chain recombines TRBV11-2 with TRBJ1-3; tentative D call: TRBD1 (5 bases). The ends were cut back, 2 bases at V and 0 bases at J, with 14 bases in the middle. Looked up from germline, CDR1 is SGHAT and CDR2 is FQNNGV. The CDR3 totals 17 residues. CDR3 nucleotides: TGTGCCAGCAGCTTACGTGGTGCAGGGAACTCTGGAAACACCATATATTTT. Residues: CASSLRGAGNSGNTIYF.

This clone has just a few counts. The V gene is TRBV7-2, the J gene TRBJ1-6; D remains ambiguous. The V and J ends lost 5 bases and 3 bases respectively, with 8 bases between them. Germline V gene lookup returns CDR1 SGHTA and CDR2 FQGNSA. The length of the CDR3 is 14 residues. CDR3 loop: CASSPGVYNSPLHF. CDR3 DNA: TGTGCCAGCAGCCCGGGAGTCTATAATTCACCCCTCCACTTT.

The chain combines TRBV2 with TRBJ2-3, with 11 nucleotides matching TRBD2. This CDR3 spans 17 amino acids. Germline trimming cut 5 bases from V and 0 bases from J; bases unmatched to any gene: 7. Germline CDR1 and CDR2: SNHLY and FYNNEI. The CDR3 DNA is TGTGCCAGCAGTTGGGCACTAGCGGGAGCGAGCACAGATACGCAGTATTTT. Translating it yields CASSWALAGASTDTQYF.

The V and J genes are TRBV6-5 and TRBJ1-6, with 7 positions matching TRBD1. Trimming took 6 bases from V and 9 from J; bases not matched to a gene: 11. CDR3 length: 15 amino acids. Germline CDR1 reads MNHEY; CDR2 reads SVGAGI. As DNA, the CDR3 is TGTGCCAGCAGGGTAACAGGGGTTTGGGGTTCACCCCTCCACTTT. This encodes CASRVTGVWGSPLHF.

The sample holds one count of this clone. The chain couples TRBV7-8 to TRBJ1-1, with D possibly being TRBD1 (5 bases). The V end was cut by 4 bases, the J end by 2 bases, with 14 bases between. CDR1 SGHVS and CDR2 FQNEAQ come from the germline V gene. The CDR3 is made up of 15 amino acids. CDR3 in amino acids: CASSSDTTPNTEAFF. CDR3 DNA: TGTGCCAGCAGCTCGGACACAACGCCCAACACTGAAGCTTTCTTT.

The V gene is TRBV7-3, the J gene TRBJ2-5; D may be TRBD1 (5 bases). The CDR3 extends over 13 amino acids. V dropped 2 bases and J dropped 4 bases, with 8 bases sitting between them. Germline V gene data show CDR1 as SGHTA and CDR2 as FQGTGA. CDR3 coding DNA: TGTGCCAGCAGCTTAGGGGCGGCAGAGACCCAGTACTTC. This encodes CASSLGAAETQYF.

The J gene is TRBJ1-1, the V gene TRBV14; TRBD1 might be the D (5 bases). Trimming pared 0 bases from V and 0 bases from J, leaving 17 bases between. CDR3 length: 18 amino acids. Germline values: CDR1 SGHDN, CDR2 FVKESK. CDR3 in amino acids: CASSQDFGLGHLNTEAFF. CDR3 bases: TGTGCCAGCAGCCAAGATTTTGGCCTAGGACATTTGAACACTGAAGCTTTCTTT.

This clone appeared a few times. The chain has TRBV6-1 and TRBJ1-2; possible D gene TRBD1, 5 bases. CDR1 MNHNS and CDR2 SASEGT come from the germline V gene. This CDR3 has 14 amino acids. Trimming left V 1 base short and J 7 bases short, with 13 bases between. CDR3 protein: CASSEEVWGGGYTF. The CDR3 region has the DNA TGTGCCAGCAGTGAAGAGGTCTGGGGGGGTGGCTACACCTTC.

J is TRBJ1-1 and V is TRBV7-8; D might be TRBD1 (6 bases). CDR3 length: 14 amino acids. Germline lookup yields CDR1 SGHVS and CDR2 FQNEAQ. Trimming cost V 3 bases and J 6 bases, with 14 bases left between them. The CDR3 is CASSLDRPTAEAFF. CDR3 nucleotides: TGTGCCAGCAGCTTGGACAGACCGACGGCTGAAGCTTTCTTT.

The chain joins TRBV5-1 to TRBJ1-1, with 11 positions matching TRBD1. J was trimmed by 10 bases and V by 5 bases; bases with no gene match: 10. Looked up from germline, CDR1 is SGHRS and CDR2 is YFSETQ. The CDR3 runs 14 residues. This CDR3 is CASSPDRGQEGAFF. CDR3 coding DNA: TGCGCCAGCAGTCCGGACAGGGGGCAGGAGGGAGCTTTCTTT.